One and the same sample provided the 2 T cell receptor beta chains below, sequenced in a study of blood T cell repertoires in COVID-19. Profiling relied on immunoSEQ multiplex PCR, and the TCRdb table lists in-frame clones only, not all of them. Of about 190,000 clones in the sample, around nine tenths were seen once. The sample taken for sequencing was peripheral blood. The receptors were gathered from a man in his forties or fifties with acute or convalescent COVID-19.

CDR3 protein: CAWTPSIYQPQHF. The CDR3 DNA follows: TGTGCCTGGACCCCTTCTATATATCAGCCCCAGCATTTT. The chain combines TRBV30 with TRBJ1-5; D is undetermined. The V end was cut by 4 bases, the J end by 5 bases, with 12 bases between. Germline-derived CDR1 and CDR2 are GTSNPN and SVGIG (reference sequence). The CDR3 is 13 amino acids.

This chain uses TRBV2 with TRBJ1-5, with a tentative D call TRBD1 (5 bases). The V and J ends lost 7 bases and 0 bases respectively, with 13 bases between them. The CDR3 totals 15 residues. Germline lookup yields CDR1 SNHLY and CDR2 FYNNEI. CDR3 region: CASTWRRVSNQPQHF. The CDR3 nucleotides read TGTGCCAGCACCTGGCGCAGGGTTAGCAATCAGCCCCAGCATTTT.